This T cell receptor beta chain was retrieved from a study of blood T cell repertoires in COVID-19. Across the study: Some COVID-19 samples were acute and others convalescent; all came from the United States, Italy and Spain. PBMCs, B-cell-depleted T cells, or T cells provided the cDNA or gDNA that made up the material.

The CDR3 is 13 residues long. The ends were cut back, 5 bases at V and 4 bases at J, with 9 bases in the middle. Looked up from germline, CDR1 is MNHEY and CDR2 is SMNVEV (reference sequence). Generated by immunoSEQ multiplex PCR, the TCRdb table keeps only in-frame clones and is missing some. This sample has 650,000 to 800,000 clones, with around 90% found just once. This clone was seen a handful of times. V gene TRBV27 combines with J gene TRBJ1-5; unclear D gene. What was sequenced was peripheral blood. The origin of this receptor is a woman aged 18-29 years with acute or convalescent COVID-19. The CDR3 DNA is TGTGCCAGCAGTGCCCTTGAGAATCAGCCCCAGCATTTT. Translation gives CASSALENQPQHF.